The T cell receptor beta chain under discussion was sequenced for a study of T cell repertoires in cytomegalovirus infection. Study at large: CMV epitopes used comprised recently identified HLA-C-restricted ones and well-studied HLA-B-restricted ones.

Study-wide results and caveats: CMV-specific HLA-C-restricted TCR beta clonotypes dominated the ex vivo response. The study identified carriers of CMV plus the relevant HLA from cumulative public TCR beta family frequency.

V gave up 10 bases and J gave up 2 bases, with 19 bases separating them. The CDR3 has 15 amino acids. Germline CDR1 and CDR2: MNHNY and SVGAGI (reference sequence). Of note for this clonotype: Antigen: not known.

TCRdb analysed the reads with MiXCR anew, one entry per CDR3 protein. This table holds fewer than 65,000 distinct CDR3 sequences, around 20% found once. The sequenced sample was CD8+ T cells from cultured PBMCs, obtained from culture after CMV antigen stimulation. This sequence joins TRBV6-6 and TRBJ2-3, with D perhaps matching TRBD1 or TRBD2 (5 bases each). The sequence was collected from a human donor in good health (CMV status not recorded). Some clones in this sample may be carry-over from other donors' samples. CDR3 coding DNA: TGTGCCATACAACATCTGTGGGGGAACACAGATACGCAGTATTTT. This encodes CAIQHLWGNTDTQYF.